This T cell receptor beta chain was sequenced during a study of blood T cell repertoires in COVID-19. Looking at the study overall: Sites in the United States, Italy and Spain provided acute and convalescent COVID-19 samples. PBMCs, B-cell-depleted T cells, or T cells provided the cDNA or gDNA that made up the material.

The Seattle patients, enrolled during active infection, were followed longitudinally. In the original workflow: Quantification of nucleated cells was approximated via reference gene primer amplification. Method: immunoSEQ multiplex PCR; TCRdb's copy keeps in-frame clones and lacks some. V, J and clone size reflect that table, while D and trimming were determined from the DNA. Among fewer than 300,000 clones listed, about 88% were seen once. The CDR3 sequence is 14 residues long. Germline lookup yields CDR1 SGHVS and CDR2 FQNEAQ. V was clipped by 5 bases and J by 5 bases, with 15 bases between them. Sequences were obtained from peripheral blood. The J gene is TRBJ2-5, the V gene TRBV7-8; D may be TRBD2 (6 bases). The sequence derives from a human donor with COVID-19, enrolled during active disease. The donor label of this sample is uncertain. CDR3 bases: TGTGCCAGCAGCCTTCAGCGGGTAGGGGAGACCCAGTACTTC. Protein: CASSLQRVGETQYF.